This T cell receptor beta chain was sequenced for a study of cytomegalovirus exposure and HLA in healthy donors. Findings and caveats of the study: Diagnosis of cytomegalovirus status made by the classifier reportedly showed high specificity and sensitivity. Among the CMV-associated chains, a few were confirmed in vitro as specific for CMV antigens.

CDR1 is MRHNA, CDR2 SNTAGT, per germline. The V end lost 6 bases, the J end lost 0 bases, and 18 bases lay between the germline ends. CDR3 size: 17 residues. Vbeta (60) and Jbeta (13) primers were used in the PCR. Produced via immunoSEQ multiplex PCR; TCRdb's table is partial and in-frame only. The sample lists 150,000 to 200,000 clones, more than 75% occurring once. As to this clone: The antigen is not known.

Healthy bone marrow donors made up the donors. The chain has TRBV6-4 and TRBJ1-5, with D possibly being TRBD1 (6 bases). The sequencing input was PBMCs. The TCR was taken from a woman between 25 and 40 years old in good health and CMV-seropositive. CDR3 DNA sequence: TGTGCCAGCAGCGACCACCCGGGACAAAATAGCAATCAGCCCCAGCATTTT. Translation gives CASSDHPGQNSNQPQHF.